These 9 T cell receptor beta chains share one sample of origin, sequenced in a study of shared clonotypes between healthy human individuals. Assay used: immunoSEQ multiplex PCR; TCRdb lists only in-frame clones, some missing. In the table there are about 980,000 clones, roughly 72% of which are singletons. Material: memory CD4+ T cells sorted from blood. Subset described: CD45RA-negative fraction. Receptors were obtained from a man between 18 and 35 years old in good health.

This clone has just a few counts. CDR3 in amino acids: CASSSLFRSYEQYF. The CDR3 nucleotides read TGTGCCAGCAGTAGCCTATTTAGAAGCTACGAGCAGTACTTC. J is TRBJ2-7 and V is TRBV28; D not resolved. This CDR3 region has 14 residues. Germline-derived CDR1 and CDR2 are MDHEN and SYDVKM. The V end lost 5 bases, the J end lost 3 bases, and 14 bases lay between the germline ends.

This clone was counted a few times. The V call is TRBV27, the J call TRBJ1-3; D gene ambiguous. The CDR3 has 13 amino acids. Trimming removed 3 bases from V and 4 bases from J, with 7 bases in between. Germline V lookup: CDR1 MNHEY, CDR2 SMNVEV (reference sequence). CDR3 in DNA: TGTGCCAGCAGTTTGGCACTCGGAAACACCATATATTTT. Protein product: CASSLALGNTIYF.

The V gene is TRBV6-1, the J gene TRBJ1-4; perhaps TRBD1 as D (5 bases). Germline CDR1 MNHNS, CDR2 SASEGT. The CDR3 extends over 15 amino acids. V was clipped by 6 bases and J by 7 bases, with 18 bases between them. CDR3 nucleotide sequence: TGTGCCAGCAGGAGGTTCCGGGAGAGGGGTGAAAAACTGTTTTTT. Encoded protein: CASRRFRERGEKLFF.

This chain uses TRBV11-2 with TRBJ2-5; 7 bases fit TRBD2. Germline CDR1 SGHAT, CDR2 FQNNGV. V was pared by 5 bases and J by 1 base, with 7 bases of the junction left unmatched. The CDR3 is 15 amino acids. In DNA, the CDR3 is TGTGCCAGCAGCGAGGTGGGGGGGAGCCAAGAGACCCAGTACTTC. As protein: CASSEVGGSQETQYF.

In its sample, this clone was seen once. The chain combines TRBV28 with TRBJ1-5; a possible D gene is TRBD1 (6 bases). Germline CDR1 and CDR2: MDHEN and SYDVKM. The V end was cut by 11 bases, the J end by 0 bases, with 14 bases between. The CDR3 totals 14 residues. In DNA form, the CDR3 reads TGTGCCTACGCGGGACATAATAGCAATCAGCCCCAGCATTTT. Amino acids: CAYAGHNSNQPQHF.

The V call is TRBV11-3, the J call TRBJ2-2; 10 nucleotides match TRBD2. J was trimmed by 7 bases and V by 7 bases; bases with no gene match: 12. This CDR3 is built from 16 residues. CDR1 and CDR2 from the germline V gene are SGHNT and YENEEA. The CDR3, as DNA: TGTGCCAGCACCGTAAGAACTAGCGGGATAAGCGGGGAGCTGTTTTTT. It encodes CASTVRTSGISGELFF.

J is TRBJ2-3 and V is TRBV7-2, with D perhaps matching TRBD2 (6 bases). In germline, CDR1 is SGHTA, CDR2 FQGNSA. Trimming cost V 3 bases and J 5 bases, with 12 bases left between them. The CDR3 is made up of 14 amino acids. CDR3 nucleotides: TGTGCCAGCAGCTTGGGGAGGCCGGGAGATACGCAGTATTTT. Its translation is CASSLGRPGDTQYF.

The genes are TRBV20-1 and TRBJ1-2; 8 bases map to TRBD1. Per germline, CDR1 DFQATT and CDR2 SNEGSKA (reference sequence). Losses at the gene ends were 7 bases for V and 8 bases for J; bases not matched to a gene: 6. This CDR3 region has 11 residues. CDR3 sequence reads: CSEDRGGGYTF. The CDR3, as DNA: TGCAGTGAAGACAGGGGAGGGGGCTACACCTTC.

V gene TRBV5-6 combines with J gene TRBJ2-1; 11 bases agree with TRBD2. Germline lookup yields CDR1 SGHDT and CDR2 YYEEEE. The CDR3 runs 14 residues. V shed 5 bases and J 7 bases; nucleotides not matched to a gene: 5. DNA of the CDR3: TGTGCCAGCAGTAGACTAGCGGGGAGGAATGAGCAGTTCTTC. This gives the protein CASSRLAGRNEQFF.